This T cell receptor (beta chain) was retrieved from a study of CD4 T cells in relation to SARS-CoV-2 and coronaviruses. About the study: TCR beta CDR3s were sequenced after approximately 11-day antigen culture of PBMCs. The HLA restriction of the shared crossreactive spike epitopes was mapped. Negative control cultures got HIV-1 Nef peptides or no peptide.

V shed 4 bases and J shed 0 bases, with 17 bases lying between them. The CDR3 length is 16 residues. Germline lookup yields CDR1 SGHNT and CDR2 YYREEE (reference sequence). A note on this clone: Its specificity is unknown.

CD4+ T cells from unexposed donors were obtained before the COVID-19 pandemic (2011-2018). CD4+ T cells were isolated from the cells after around 9 days of culture. TCRdb's table, derived via immunoSEQ multiplex PCR, lists solely in-frame clones and lacks some. Counted here are roughly 30,000 clones, 76% occurring once; the ten biggest clones make up about 14%. This receptor was obtained from a human donor in good health. The sequenced material came from CD4+ T cells from PBMCs, cultured in vitro. The V call is TRBV5-4, the J call TRBJ2-7, with a weak D call TRBD2 (6 bases). CDR3 protein: CASSAPGLESSYEQYF. CDR3 DNA sequence: TGTGCCAGCAGCGCCCCGGGACTTGAGAGCTCCTACGAGCAGTACTTC.